A selection of T cell receptor beta chains follows, all from one sample in a study of blood T cell repertoires in COVID-19. Data came from immunoSEQ multiplex PCR; TCRdb stores just in-frame clones and leaves some out. The sample gives some 290,000 clones, 85% to 90% of which show up once; about 11% is in the top ten. Sequencing was performed on peripheral blood. Receptors originate from a woman aged 25 to 39 with COVID-19, enrolled during active disease. CDR3s include the opening cysteine and the closing phenylalanine or tryptophan. The D gene is left open where the match is weak. Clone sizes are given selectively: once, few, many, or a class where the clone is expanded.

TGCGCCAGCAGTCAATCTGGTTTCCTAGCGGACTTATACGAGCAGTACTTC	CASSQSGFLADLYEQYF	TRBD2	TRBJ2-7	NA	TRBV23-1
TGTGCCAGTAGTCCCAAAACCGGGACAATTGGGCAGCCCCAGCATTTT	CASSPKTGTIGQPQHF	NA	TRBJ1-5	NA	TRBV19
TGTGCCAGCAGTTTCTTTCAGGGACAGGCGGAGACCCAGTACTTC	CASSFFQGQAETQYF	TRBD1	TRBJ2-5	NA	TRBV7-8
TGTGCCAGCAGTCCCTATCGTGGGACTAGCTTTGGCCTCTCCTACGAGCAGTACTTC	CASSPYRGTSFGLSYEQYF	TRBD2	TRBJ2-7	NA	TRBV27
TGTGCCAGTAGTTCTTCGGGGAACACTGAAGCTTTCTTT	CASSSSGNTEAFF	NA	TRBJ1-1	NA	TRBV19
TGTGCCAGCAGCTTGGAGGGGTATAATTCACCCCTCCACTTT	CASSLEGYNSPLHF	NA	TRBJ1-6	NA	TRBV5-4
TGCGCCTCCGCCTTGGGGCCGAACACCGGGGAGCTGTTTTTT	CASALGPNTGELFF	NA	TRBJ2-2	NA	TRBV5-1
TGTGCCAGCAGCGTAGAGGGACTAGCGGTGAATGAGCAGTTCTTC	CASSVEGLAVNEQFF	TRBD2	TRBJ2-1	NA	TRBV9
TGTGCCAGCAGCGTCGGGACTTCTGGGGAGCTGTTTTTT	CASSVGTSGELFF	NA	TRBJ2-2	NA	TRBV6-4
TGTGCCAGCAGGACACAGGGTAGTGAAAAACTGTTTTTT	CASRTQGSEKLFF	NA	TRBJ1-4	NA	TRBV5-4
TGTGCCAGCAGTTCCCCCTTAGGGAGCTCGCCGACGCAGTATTTT	CASSSPLGSSPTQYF	NA	TRBJ2-3	once	TRBV28
TGTGCCAGCAGCTTCAGGGAAGGGGAGTTCTTC	CASSFREGEFF	NA	TRBJ2-1	once	TRBV5-6
TGTGCCAGCAGTTTGGGGACAGGGGAAACCGGGGAGCTGTTTTTT	CASSLGTGETGELFF	TRBD1	TRBJ2-2	NA	TRBV28
TGCAGCGTCCTAGACGCCAGCTCCTACAATGAGCAGTTCTTC	CSVLDASSYNEQFF	NA	TRBJ2-1	NA	TRBV29-1
TGTGCCAGCAGCCCCCATGTTGGACAGGGAGGCAATCAGCCCCAGCATTTT	CASSPHVGQGGNQPQHF	TRBD1	TRBJ1-5	NA	TRBV6-2/TRBV6-3
TGTGCCAGCAGCCCGGACAGGATCTATGGCTACACCTTC	CASSPDRIYGYTF	TRBD1	TRBJ1-2	once	TRBV6-6
TGTGCCAGCAGTTTTCACCTAGCGGTACTCTCCTACGAGCAGTACTTC	CASSFHLAVLSYEQYF	TRBD2	TRBJ2-7	few	TRBV28
TGTGCCAGCAGTTTACAGTATAGCAATCAGCCCCAGCATTTT	CASSLQYSNQPQHF	NA	TRBJ1-5	NA	TRBV27
TGTGCCAGCAGTGTGCCAGGGGGGACCGGGGAGCTGTTTTTT	CASSVPGGTGELFF	NA	TRBJ2-2	NA	TRBV25-1
TGCGCCAGCAGCTTGGATGTCGGGCAGCCCCAGCATTTT	CASSLDVGQPQHF	NA	TRBJ1-5	once	TRBV5-1
TGTGCCAGCAGTAGAAGGCAGGGGGCCAATTCACCCCTCCACTTT	CASSRRQGANSPLHF	TRBD1	TRBJ1-6	few	TRBV2
TGTGCCAGCAGCCACCGGGGACTAGCGGGAGGTTGGGAGACCCAGTACTTC	CASSHRGLAGGWETQYF	TRBD2	TRBJ2-5	once	TRBV3-1/TRBV3-2
TGTGCCAGCAGCCCGAACGCGAAATCTGGAAACACCATATATTTT	CASSPNAKSGNTIYF	NA	TRBJ1-3	NA	TRBV11-2
TGTGCCAGCAACGGTCAGCCCCAGCATTTT	CASNGQPQHF	NA	TRBJ1-5	NA	TRBV12-3/TRBV12-4
TGTGCCAGCAGATCCGGGACAGGGTACACCGGGGAGCTGTTTTTT	CASRSGTGYTGELFF	TRBD1	TRBJ2-2	NA	TRBV6-5
TGCGCCAGCAGCTTGGGAGTACAGGGGAATTCACCCCTCCACTTT	CASSLGVQGNSPLHF	TRBD1	TRBJ1-6	once	TRBV5-1
TGTGCCAGCAGTTACGACGGCACAGGAAGTGGGGGCTACACCTTC	CASSYDGTGSGGYTF	NA	TRBJ1-2	NA	TRBV6-5
TGTGCCTGGAGTGTGGCAGGGATCGGCTACACCTTC	CAWSVAGIGYTF	NA	TRBJ1-2	NA	TRBV30
TGTGCCAGCAGCTTAATTGCAGTTGGAAACACCATATATTTT	CASSLIAVGNTIYF	NA	TRBJ1-3	NA	TRBV5-6
TGTGCCAGCAAGGGGACAGGGTCTGGAAACACCATATATTTT	CASKGTGSGNTIYF	TRBD1	TRBJ1-3	once	TRBV28
TGTGCCAGCAGCGTAGCGGCGGGAGGGCCTCACAATGAGCAGTTCTTC	CASSVAAGGPHNEQFF	TRBD2	TRBJ2-1	NA	TRBV9
TGTGCCAGCAGCCCCCCAGAGGGAAGGTCCTACGAGCAGTACTTC	CASSPPEGRSYEQYF	NA	TRBJ2-7	NA	TRBV3-1/TRBV3-2
TGTGCCACCAGCAGCTTCGACCGACGGGCTGAAGCTTTCTTT	CATSSFDRRAEAFF	NA	TRBJ1-1	NA	TRBV15
TGTGCCAGCAGCCCCATTACAGGGAGGGGCAATCAGCCCCAGCATTTT	CASSPITGRGNQPQHF	NA	TRBJ1-5	NA	TRBV28
TGTGCCAGCAGTCCTAGCGGGAGGGATAACACCGGGGAGCTGTTTTTT	CASSPSGRDNTGELFF	TRBD2	TRBJ2-2	NA	TRBV28
TGTGCCAGCAGCCAAACCGGGGTGGGGCAGTATTTT	CASSQTGVGQYF	NA	TRBJ2-3	NA	TRBV4-2
TGTGCCATCAGTGAGTCTGCGACAGGGGGGGACGATGGCTACACCTTC	CAISESATGGDDGYTF	TRBD1	TRBJ1-2	NA	TRBV10-3
TGTGCCAGCACCAAGCGCGCAAACACCATATATTTT	CASTKRANTIYF	NA	TRBJ1-3	once	TRBV5-6
TGTGCCAGCAGTTTCCTACAGGGCGTGCAGTACTTC	CASSFLQGVQYF	NA	TRBJ2-7	few	TRBV27
TGTGCCAGCAGGTCCGGGACAGGCAGAATAGAGCAGTACTTC	CASRSGTGRIEQYF	TRBD1	TRBJ2-7	few	TRBV6-5
TGTGCCAGCAGCGCGGACAGGGGGTATCGGGAAAAACTGTTTTTT	CASSADRGYREKLFF	TRBD1	TRBJ1-4	NA	TRBV5-4
TGTGCCAGCAGCCAAGAAAGGGGGACTTCACCCCTCCACTTT	CASSQERGTSPLHF	NA	TRBJ1-6	NA	TRBV3-1/TRBV3-2
TGCGCCAGCAGCTTGGTCAGGGCGAGCACAGATACGCAGTATTTT	CASSLVRASTDTQYF	NA	TRBJ2-3	once	TRBV5-1
TGTGCCAGCAGTTCCTACAGGGGGCGAAGGGGCTACACCTTC	CASSSYRGRRGYTF	TRBD1	TRBJ1-2	NA	TRBV28
TGTGCCAGCAGCTTAGGACTAGCGAACGGGGAGCTGTTTTTT	CASSLGLANGELFF	TRBD2	TRBJ2-2	NA	TRBV7-2
TGTGCCACCAGTGATCCGGGAACCCTCGGGACAGGGCACGGCTACACCTTC	CATSDPGTLGTGHGYTF	TRBD1	TRBJ1-2	NA	TRBV24-1
TGCAGCGTTGAAGATCTCAGGACAGGGCCTGGCTACACCTTC	CSVEDLRTGPGYTF	TRBD1	TRBJ1-2	NA	TRBV29-1
TGTGCCAGCAGTTATGAGAGGACAGATAACACCGGGGAGCTGTTTTTT	CASSYERTDNTGELFF	NA	TRBJ2-2	once	TRBV6-5
TGCGCCAGCAGTGACGGCGGGAGGGCCGAAAATGAGCAGTTCTTC	CASSDGGRAENEQFF	TRBD2	TRBJ2-1	NA	TRBV10-1
TGTGCCAGCAGTCACCTCCTCCGAGGGAGGGGATATCAGCCCCAGCATTTT	CASSHLLRGRGYQPQHF	NA	TRBJ1-5	NA	TRBV28
TGTGCCACCAGCAGAGGAGGGACAGGGACGGGCGAAAAACTGTTTTTT	CATSRGGTGTGEKLFF	TRBD1	TRBJ1-4	few	TRBV15
TGTGCCAGCAGCCAAGCCGGGACAGATACCTTCGCCCAGCATTTT	CASSQAGTDTFAQHF	TRBD1	TRBJ1-5	NA	TRBV3-1/TRBV3-2
TGTGCCAGCAGTTCCATACAGGGGGCTGGCGAAGCTTTCTTT	CASSSIQGAGEAFF	TRBD1	TRBJ1-1	NA	TRBV27
TGCGCCAGCAGTCCCCCGTATTGGGCAGGGGGTGCGTATAGCAATCAGCCCCAGCATTTT	CASSPPYWAGGAYSNQPQHF	TRBD1	TRBJ1-5	NA	TRBV23-1
TGTGCCAGCAGTTTATTTCGGGACAGGGGGTACAATGAGCAGTTCTTC	CASSLFRDRGYNEQFF	TRBD1	TRBJ2-1	NA	TRBV28
TGTGCCAGCAGTGAACAGGGTTTTGAAGCTTTCTTT	CASSEQGFEAFF	NA	TRBJ1-1	NA	TRBV6-1
TGCGCCAGCAGTAGCGGGAGCACAGATACGCAGTATTTT	CASSSGSTDTQYF	TRBD2	TRBJ2-3	NA	TRBV5-1